This T cell receptor (beta chain) stems from a study of CD8+CD57+ T cells in acquired aplastic anemia. The wider study: The average read count for CD4+ cells in healthy donors was some 9.9 million.

Study results and limitations: Around 27 sequences, all CD8+ CDR3, were shared between patients and controls.

The TCR beta profiling, which covered VDJ combination and CDR3 sequence, was carried out using genomic DNA as the template. Each CDR3 protein is one row after TCRdb ran MiXCR on the reads. The sample consists of some 220,000 distinct CDR3 sequences, roughly 35% of them appearing once. Points on this clonotype: No antigen is known for it.

With 6 bases removed from V and 5 bases from J, the gap between germline ends came to 22 bases. There are 16 residues in the CDR3. Per germline, CDR1 MNHNS and CDR2 SASEGT. This TCR was sampled from a human donor in good health, serving as a control. Material for sequencing was sorted CD4+, CD8+, or CD8+CD57+ T cells (not recorded which) from PBMCs. The chain recombines TRBV6-1 with TRBJ1-2; D is perhaps TRBD1 (6 bases). The CDR3 DNA sequence: TGTGCCAGCAGCTCCTTAGGGACACAGCTTTATTATGGCTACACCTTC. Its protein product is CASSSLGTQLYYGYTF.